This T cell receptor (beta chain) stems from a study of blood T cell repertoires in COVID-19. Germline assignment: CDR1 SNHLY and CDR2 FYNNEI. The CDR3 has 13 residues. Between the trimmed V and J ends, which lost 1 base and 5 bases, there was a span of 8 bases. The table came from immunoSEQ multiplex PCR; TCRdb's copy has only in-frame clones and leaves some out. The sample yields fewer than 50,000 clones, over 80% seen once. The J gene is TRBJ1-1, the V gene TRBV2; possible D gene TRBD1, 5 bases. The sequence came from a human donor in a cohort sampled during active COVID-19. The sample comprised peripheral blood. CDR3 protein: CASSEGGRTEAFF. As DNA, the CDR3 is TGTGCCAGCAGTGAAGGGGGCCGTACTGAAGCTTTCTTT.